This TCR beta chain was identified in a study of identical twins. TCRdb passed the 5' RACE reads through MiXCR, listing each CDR3 protein once. The table includes 400,000 to 500,000 distinct CDR3 sequences, 14% detected once. Findings of the study overall: Zero-insertion findings could be partly confounded by invariant cells (MAIT and iNKT cells).

Trimming took 4 bases from V and 4 from J, leaving 13 bases between them. From germline, CDR1 is LGHNA and CDR2 YSLEER. This CDR3 comprises 14 residues. This clonotype was seen repeatedly, ten times or more. Antigen specificity is unknown. Only healthy Caucasians were enrolled as donors. These data are also associated with another study on yellow fever vaccine responses in identical twins.

Sample: CD4+ T cells sorted from blood. The rearrangement links TRBV4-3 to TRBJ1-1, with no clear D. This receptor was taken from a woman in her late teens or twenties in good health. The chain's CDR3 is CASSPTTSGTEAFF. DNA for the CDR3: TGCGCCAGCAGCCCAACCACGTCCGGCACTGAAGCTTTCTTT.